Listed below are T cell receptor beta chains from one sample, sequenced in a study of T cell responses to AZD1222 COVID-19 vaccine. Repertoires were generated with immunoSEQ multiplex PCR, while TCRdb's copy carries only in-frame clones and drops some. This repertoire shows 25,000 to 30,000 clones, about 89% found once; its top ten account for roughly 1.3%. The material sequenced was peripheral blood, taken on day 0 of AZD1222 vaccination. These receptors were taken from an adult in good health. The CDR3 runs from the conserved cysteine through the conserved F or W.

j_call v_call cdr3_aa
TRBJ1-2 TRBV25-1 CASSDPGQGLYGYTF
TRBJ2-7 TRBV5-6 CASSRTGGKATLPSEQYF
TRBJ2-1 TRBV12-5 CASATLREGGSIEQFF
TRBJ2-7 TRBV7-9 CAGGPPSSYEQYF
TRBJ2-3 TRBV11-2 CASSSWEGARGDTQYF
TRBJ2-2 TRBV6-5 CASSPQRGDRELFF
TRBJ2-6 TRBV28 CASSFRTGAKYGANVLTF
TRBJ2-1 TRBV2 CASSEIGGPYNEQFF
TRBJ2-1 TRBV11-2 CASKEWQTYNEQFF
TRBJ2-7 TRBV6-2/TRBV6-3 CASSGGRWDAEQYF
TRBJ1-4 TRBV7-2 CASSLERYEKLFF
TRBJ2-3 TRBV27 CASSFQGSGPSTDTQYF
TRBJ2-3 TRBV7-9 CASSPIEGAADTQYF
TRBJ1-6 TRBV7-2 CASSPQISPLHF
TRBJ2-6 TRBV7-3 CASSASNLGSGANVLTF
TRBJ1-1 TRBV7-3 CASSLGPTGGAMGTEAFF
TRBJ2-1 TRBV10-3 CAISEGRDLYNEQFF
TRBJ2-6 TRBV5-1 CASSLVAAGANVLTF
TRBJ2-7 TRBV9 CASSGPGTYEQYF
TRBJ2-7 TRBV19 CATTFTGAAKQYF
TRBJ2-5 TRBV7-9 CASSPTGQETQYF
TRBJ2-1 TRBV10-3 CAISDKDRADEQFF
TRBJ2-1 TRBV6-5 CASSSQRYYNEQFF
TRBJ1-2 TRBV27 CASSFLRGRREGYTF
TRBJ2-2 TRBV30 CAWEGIPNTGELFF
TRBJ1-1 TRBV2 CASSVSRGDTEAFF
TRBJ2-2 TRBV10-3 CAISEETGGGGTGELFF
TRBJ1-4 TRBV11-2 CASSLEQGVGEKLFF
TRBJ2-7 TRBV2 CASSRVLAYEQYF
TRBJ2-7 TRBV7-2 CASSLGRWYEQYF
TRBJ2-2 TRBV6-2/TRBV6-3 CASSAGLFRTGELFF
TRBJ2-7 TRBV9 CASSVDLDTDEQYF
TRBJ2-2 TRBV11-3 CASSPQLAGALTNTGELFF
TRBJ1-2 TRBV30 CAWSVGGGGYTF
TRBJ2-7 TRBV7-9 CASSTGGYEQYF
TRBJ2-1 TRBV27 CASSLRMGPEQFF
TRBJ2-7 TRBV5-1 CASSLGLNSGEQYF
TRBJ1-4 TRBV19 CASSIDGPRAEKLFF
TRBJ1-5 TRBV10-2 CASRGTGLNQPQHF
TRBJ2-5 TRBV28 CASTWEGYETQYF
TRBJ2-1 TRBV19 CAREARLAGEQFF